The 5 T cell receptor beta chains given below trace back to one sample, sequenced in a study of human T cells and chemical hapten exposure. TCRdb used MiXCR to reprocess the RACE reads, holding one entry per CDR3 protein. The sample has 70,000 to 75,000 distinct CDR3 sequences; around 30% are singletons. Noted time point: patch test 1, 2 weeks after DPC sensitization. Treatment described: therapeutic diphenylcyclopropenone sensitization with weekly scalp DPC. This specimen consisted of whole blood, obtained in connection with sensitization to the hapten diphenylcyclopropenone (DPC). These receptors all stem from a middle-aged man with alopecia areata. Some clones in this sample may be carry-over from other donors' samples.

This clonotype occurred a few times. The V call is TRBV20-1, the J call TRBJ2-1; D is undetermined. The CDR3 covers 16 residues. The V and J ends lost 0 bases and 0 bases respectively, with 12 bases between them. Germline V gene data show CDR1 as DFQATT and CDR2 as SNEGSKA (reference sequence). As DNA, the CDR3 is TGCAGTGCTAGAGATCTTTTGGCGGACTCCTACAATGAGCAGTTCTTC. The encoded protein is CSARDLLADSYNEQFF.

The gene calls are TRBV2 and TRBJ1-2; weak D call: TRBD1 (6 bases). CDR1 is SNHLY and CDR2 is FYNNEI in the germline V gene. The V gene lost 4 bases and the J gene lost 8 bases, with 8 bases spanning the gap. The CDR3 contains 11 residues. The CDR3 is CASSAGEGYTF. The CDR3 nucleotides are TGTGCCAGCAGTGCAGGGGAGGGCTACACCTTC. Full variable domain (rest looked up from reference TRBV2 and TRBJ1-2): EPEVTQTPSHQVTQMGQEVILRCVPISNHLYFYWYRQILGQKVEFLVSFYNNEISEKSEIFDDQFSVERPDGSNFTLKIRSTKLEDSAMYFCASSAGEGYTFGSGTRLTVV.

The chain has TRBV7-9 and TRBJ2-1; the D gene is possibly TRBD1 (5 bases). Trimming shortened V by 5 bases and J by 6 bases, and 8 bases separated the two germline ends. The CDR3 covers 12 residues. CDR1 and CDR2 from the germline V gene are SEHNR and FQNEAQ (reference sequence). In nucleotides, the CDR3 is TGTGCCAGCAGCCCTGACAGCAATGAGCAGTTCTTC. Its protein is CASSPDSNEQFF.

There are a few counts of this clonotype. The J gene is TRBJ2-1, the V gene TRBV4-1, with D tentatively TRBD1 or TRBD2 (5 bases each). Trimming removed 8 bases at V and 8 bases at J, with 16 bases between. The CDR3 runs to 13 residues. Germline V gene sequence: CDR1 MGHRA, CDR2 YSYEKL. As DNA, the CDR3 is TGCGCCAGCGGCGACCGGGACCCCCATGAGCAGTTCTTC. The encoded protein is CASGDRDPHEQFF.

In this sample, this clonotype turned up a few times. The CDR3 coding sequence is TGTGCCAGCAGCACCGAGACTAGCTTTTCCTACAATGAGCAGTTCTTC. Translation: CASSTETSFSYNEQFF. The genes are TRBV6-5 and TRBJ2-1, with 7 bases lining up with TRBD2. The CDR3 sequence is 16 residues long. With V trimmed by 6 bases and J by 1 base, 9 bases remained unmatched. Germline assignment: CDR1 MNHEY and CDR2 SVGAGI.